The 20 T cell receptor beta chains reported below all come from one sample, sequenced in a study of T cell repertoires in cytomegalovirus infection. TCRdb fed the reads into MiXCR, producing one record per CDR3 protein. The sample lists almost 500,000 distinct CDR3 sequences, approximately 10% seen once, with about 9.4% in the top ten. Sequencing was carried out using PBMCs. All receptors come from a human donor in good health (CMV status not recorded). Some clones in this sample may be carry-over from other donors' samples.

The genes are TRBV20-1 and TRBJ2-5; D is possibly TRBD1 (6 bases). The germline V and J ends were trimmed by 6 bases and 2 bases, with 13 bases remaining between them. Germline assignment: CDR1 DFQATT and CDR2 SNEGSKA (reference sequence). This CDR3 has 13 residues. In DNA form, the CDR3 reads TGCAGTGCCAGCCGGACAGTACAAGAGACCCAGTACTTC. Encoded protein: CSASRTVQETQYF.

This clonotype was seen at least ten times. V usage is TRBV12-3 or TRBV12-4 and J usage is TRBJ2-5, with D tentatively TRBD1 (7 bases). Trimming pared 11 bases from V and 5 bases from J, leaving 21 bases between. This CDR3 comprises 14 residues. CDR3 sequence: CASSPEQGRETQYF. The DNA for the CDR3 is TGTGCCTCCTCTCCAGAACAGGGGAGGGAGACCCAGTACTTC.

This clonotype came up many times. The chain couples TRBV7-6 to TRBJ2-3; D call uncertain. Germline V CDR1 and CDR2: SGHVS, FNYEAQ. This CDR3 is built from 15 residues. The V end was cut by 1 base, the J end by 3 bases, with 11 bases between. CDR3 protein: CASSLDPHGTDTQYF. In DNA, the CDR3 is TGTGCCAGCAGCTTAGACCCACACGGTACAGATACGCAGTATTTT.

This clonotype was counted many times. The rearrangement links TRBV29-1 to TRBJ2-5; D is perhaps TRBD1 or TRBD2 (5 bases each). Trimming removed 7 bases from V and 0 bases from J, with 21 bases in between. Looked up from germline, CDR1 is SQVTM and CDR2 is ANQGSEA. The CDR3 sequence is 16 residues long. CDR3: CSANFLGVAYQETQYF. The CDR3 bases are TGCAGCGCCAATTTCCTAGGGGTAGCGTACCAAGAGACCCAGTACTTC.

The chain has TRBV20-1 and TRBJ2-1; D is possibly TRBD1 or TRBD2 (6 bases each). CDR3 length equals 13 residues. Germline V lookup: CDR1 DFQATT, CDR2 SNEGSKA (reference sequence). V was clipped by 6 bases and J by 7 bases, with 16 bases between them. As DNA, the CDR3 is TGCAGTGCGAGGGGTATAGGGGGGAATGAGCAGTTCTTC. It yields the protein CSARGIGGNEQFF.

This clonotype occurred many times. The rearrangement uses TRBV28 and TRBJ2-1, with 7 bases that match TRBD1. Germline V gene sequence: CDR1 MDHEN, CDR2 SYDVKM. V dropped 5 bases and J dropped 8; count of bases not matched to a gene: 12. This CDR3 contains 15 residues. CDR3 in amino acids: CASSNRQGVWDEQFF. CDR3 in DNA: TGTGCCAGCAGTAACAGACAGGGTGTATGGGATGAGCAGTTCTTC.

This clonotype was recorded a few times. The chain couples TRBV7-3 to TRBJ2-7; TRBD2 matches 7 bases. This CDR3 comprises 15 residues. J lost 6 bases, V lost 2 bases, and 10 bases had no gene match. Germline V gene sequence: CDR1 SGHTA, CDR2 FQGTGA. This CDR3 is CASSLAPVSGGEQYF. In DNA, the CDR3 is TGTGCCAGCAGCTTAGCACCCGTTTCGGGAGGCGAGCAGTACTTC.

This chain uses TRBV5-1 with TRBJ1-1; weak D call: TRBD1 (5 bases). Germline V CDR1 and CDR2: SGHRS, YFSETQ. The CDR3 loop spans 14 amino acids. With 6 bases removed from V and 1 base from J, the gap between germline ends came to 13 bases. The CDR3 bases are TGCGCCAGCATTGCTGACAGAGGGAACACTGAAGCTTTCTTT. Translating gives CASIADRGNTEAFF. Drawing the rest from reference TRBV5-1 and TRBJ1-1, the complete variable domain is KAGVTQTPRYLIKTRGQQVTLSCSPISGHRSVSWYQQTPGQGLQFLFEYFSETQRNKGNFPGRFSGRQFSNSRSEMNVSTLELGDSALYLCASIADRGNTEAFFGQGTRLTVV.

The rearrangement links TRBV19 to TRBJ2-3; 7 bases are a match to TRBD1. The germline CDR1 and CDR2 sequences are LNHDA and SQIVND (reference sequence). CDR3 length equals 15 residues. After removal of 3 bases from V and 0 bases from J, the junction contained 3 bases not matched to a gene. The CDR3, as DNA: TGTGCCAGTAGTATGACAGGGCTGAGCACAGATACGCAGTATTTT. Encoded protein: CASSMTGLSTDTQYF.

Many counts were recorded for this clonotype. The chain has TRBV29-1 and TRBJ1-1; D gene ambiguous. CDR3 length: 13 amino acids. Germline V lookup: CDR1 SQVTM, CDR2 ANQGSEA. The V gene lost 7 bases and the J gene lost 3 bases, with 15 bases spanning the gap. The CDR3 DNA reads as TGCAGCGCCAGATATAGGGTGGACACTGAAGCTTTCTTT. Residues: CSARYRVDTEAFF.

The rearrangement links TRBV2 to TRBJ2-2; no definite D call. The germline V gene has CDR1 SNHLY and CDR2 FYNNEI. CDR3 size: 13 residues. V lost 3 bases and J lost 6, with 8 bases in between. The CDR3 sequence: CASSERPPGELFF. As DNA, the CDR3 is TGTGCCAGCAGTGAGCGGCCCCCCGGGGAGCTGTTTTTT.

Points on this clonotype: A read error may be the cause here, since a much bigger clone is one base away. The V and J genes are TRBV10-3 and TRBJ2-5, with 9 bases fitting TRBD2. Germline loops: CDR1 ENHRY, CDR2 SYGVKD. After removal of 8 bases from V and 5 bases from J, the junction contained 18 bases not matched to a gene. CDR3 length: 17 amino acids. The CDR3 DNA reads TGTGCCATCGGACCGGCTAGCGGGGTGCTAGCGACCGAGACCCAGTACTTC. Protein sequence: CAIGPASGVLATETQYF.

This clonotype was counted ten times or more. The chain couples TRBV6-5 to TRBJ2-7; possible D gene TRBD2, 6 bases. Trimming stripped 0 bases from V and 2 bases from J, with 11 bases between. CDR1 is MNHEY and CDR2 is SVGAGI in the germline V gene. The CDR3 covers 15 residues. The CDR3 here is CASSYSAGLPYEQYF. In DNA, the CDR3 is TGTGCCAGCAGTTACTCCGCGGGGCTGCCCTACGAGCAGTACTTC.

The table lists this clonotype with a few counts. CDR3 amino acids: CASSTPPPGRTGELFF. CDR3 sequence (DNA): TGTGCCAGTAGTACCCCTCCCCCAGGGCGGACCGGGGAGCTGTTTTTT. The chain has TRBV19 and TRBJ2-2; possibly TRBD1 for D (5 bases). CDR1 is LNHDA and CDR2 is SQIVND in the germline V gene (reference sequence). The CDR3 extends over 16 amino acids. Trimming took 4 bases from V and 5 from J, leaving 17 bases between them.

This clonotype was recorded at least ten times. The J gene is TRBJ1-5, the V gene TRBV6-5; the D is unclear. The germline V and J ends were trimmed by 4 bases and 0 bases, with 10 bases remaining between them. The CDR3 has 15 amino acids. Looked up from germline, CDR1 is MNHEY and CDR2 is SVGAGI. The CDR3 DNA reads TGTGCCAGCAGTTCTAGAGAGAATAGCAATCAGCCCCAGCATTTT. Its translation is CASSSRENSNQPQHF.

This clonotype was seen a handful of times. The chain has TRBV29-1 and TRBJ2-2; weak D call: TRBD1 (5 bases). Germline V gene data show CDR1 as SQVTM and CDR2 as ANQGSEA. The CDR3 runs 14 residues. Trimming took 7 bases from V and 0 from J, leaving 12 bases between them. The CDR3 coding sequence is TGCAGCGATCTGACAGATGCGAACACCGGGGAGCTGTTTTTT. Translating gives CSDLTDANTGELFF.

This clonotype was recorded many times. This chain joins TRBV6-2 or TRBV6-3 and TRBJ1-1; D might be TRBD1 (5 bases). Trimming pared 6 bases from V and 8 bases from J, leaving 10 bases between. This CDR3 is built from 11 residues. The germline gives CDR1 MNHEY, CDR2 SVGEGT. CDR3 in DNA: TGTGCCAGCAGCCGGGGCCAAGAAGCTTTCTTT. It yields the protein CASSRGQEAFF.

This clonotype has a count of ten or more. V is TRBV10-2 and J is TRBJ1-1; D uncertain. With 0 bases removed from V and 1 base from J, the gap between germline ends came to 12 bases. Germline V gives CDR1 WSHSY, CDR2 SAAADI. This CDR3 is 16 amino acids long. In nucleotides, the CDR3 is TGCGCCAGCAGTGAGTCACCCAGATTCAAGAACACTGAAGCTTTCTTT. Its protein product is CASSESPRFKNTEAFF.

This clonotype was counted many times. The chain is built from TRBV6-1 and TRBJ1-4, with a tentative D call TRBD1 (5 bases). V was pared by 7 bases and J by 5 bases, with 17 bases between. The CDR3 runs 15 residues. Germline V gene lookup returns CDR1 MNHNS and CDR2 SASEGT. Written as DNA, the CDR3 is TGTGCCAGCATCTTACGTAGGGGCCGCAATGAAAAACTGTTTTTT. It codes for CASILRRGRNEKLFF.

This clonotype has ten or more counts. J is TRBJ2-7 and V is TRBV10-3, with D perhaps TRBD1 or TRBD2 (5 bases each). Looked up from germline, CDR1 is ENHRY and CDR2 is SYGVKD. Trimming shortened V by 2 bases and J by 4 bases, and 15 bases separated the two germline ends. The CDR3 contains 15 residues. The CDR3 is CAISEGQGVSYEQYF. The CDR3 coding sequence is TGTGCCATCAGTGAGGGGCAGGGAGTATCGTACGAGCAGTACTTC.